The text below deals with one TCR beta chain. Its cognate antigen is unknown. From germline, CDR1 is MGHRA and CDR2 YSYEKL. This CDR3 contains 15 residues. Trimming removed 1 base from V and 2 bases from J; junction bases left unmatched: 3. These data originate in a study of STAT5B mutations in CD4+ large granular lymphocyte leukemia. Study-wide findings and caveats: Main leukemic clonotypes were patient-specific, but roughly 25% appeared at low frequency elsewhere.

Assay: immunoSEQ multiplex PCR; the TCRdb copy retains only in-frame clones and omits some. The sample consists of roughly 30,000 clones, 85% to 90% of them appearing once. The chain recombines TRBV4-1 with TRBJ1-2; 8 nucleotides align to TRBD1. The sequenced sample consisted of CD4+ T cells from blood buffy coats. The sequence came from a human donor in good health. The CDR3 nucleotides read TGCGCCAGCAGCCAAGGGTGGACAGGGAACTATGGCTACACCTTC. Translating gives CASSQGWTGNYGYTF.